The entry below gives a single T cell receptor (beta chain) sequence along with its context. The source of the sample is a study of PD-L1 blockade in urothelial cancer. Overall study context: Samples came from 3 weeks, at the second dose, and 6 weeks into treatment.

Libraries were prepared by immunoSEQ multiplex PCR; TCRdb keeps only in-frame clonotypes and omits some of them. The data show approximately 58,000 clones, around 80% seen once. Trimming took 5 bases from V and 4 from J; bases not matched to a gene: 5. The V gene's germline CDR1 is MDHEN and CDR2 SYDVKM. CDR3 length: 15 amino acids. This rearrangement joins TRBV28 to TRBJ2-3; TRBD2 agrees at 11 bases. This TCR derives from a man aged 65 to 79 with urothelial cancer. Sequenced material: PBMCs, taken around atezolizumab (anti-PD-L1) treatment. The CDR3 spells CASSPSGRKADTQYF. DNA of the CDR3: TGTGCCAGCAGTCCTAGCGGGAGGAAGGCAGATACGCAGTATTTT.